Presented here are 4 T cell receptor beta chains from one specimen sequenced in a study of T-cell reconstitution after alpha-beta-depleted transplantation in children. Unique molecular identifiers featured in how the TCRbeta library was prepared. Each CDR3 protein is one row after TCRdb ran MiXCR on the PCR reads. Of about 900,000 distinct CDR3 sequences in the sample, 25% to 35% are singletons; the top ten hold roughly 28%. Source: PBMCs, mostly from graft donor cells, taken 360 days after TCRalphabeta/CD19-depleted stem cell transplant. The receptors here all came from a boy in the first two years of life who had a stem cell transplant for SCID, so the T cells may come from the graft donor.

This clonotype appeared a few times. The chain carries TRBV4-2 and TRBJ2-5, with 12 bases identical to TRBD2. Trimming at V came to 4 bases and at J to 5 bases, leaving 8 bases not matched to a gene. CDR3 length equals 16 residues. Germline assignment: CDR1 LGHNA and CDR2 YNFKEQ. The CDR3 is CASSRLAGAQGETQYF. The CDR3 nucleotides are TGTGCCAGCAGCCGACTAGCGGGGGCCCAAGGGGAGACCCAGTACTTC.

This clonotype was picked up a small number of times. This chain links TRBV6-1 with TRBJ2-3; no clear D. Per the germline V gene, CDR1 is MNHNS and CDR2 is SASEGT. Trimming took 4 bases from V and 1 from J, leaving 6 bases between them. This CDR3 spans 13 amino acids. The CDR3 sequence is CASSADGTDTQYF. CDR3 DNA sequence: TGTGCCAGCAGTGCGGACGGCACAGATACGCAGTATTTT.

This clonotype was seen a few times. The chain joins TRBV10-3 to TRBJ2-3; D might be TRBD1 (5 bases). From germline, CDR1 is ENHRY and CDR2 SYGVKD. CDR3 size: 17 residues. Trimming stripped 0 bases from V and 0 bases from J, with 13 bases between. The CDR3 region has the DNA TGTGCCATCAGTGAGTCAGGTGACAGATCTAGCACAGATACGCAGTATTTT. This codes for CAISESGDRSSTDTQYF.

The gene calls are TRBV7-2 and TRBJ2-3, with 13 bases fitting TRBD2. Germline V gene lookup returns CDR1 SGHTA and CDR2 FQGNSA. The CDR3 loop spans 17 amino acids. J was trimmed by 1 base and V by 5 bases; bases with no gene match: 6. DNA of the CDR3: TGTGCCAGCAGCCCCCGAGGACTAGCGGGAGGCACAGATACGCAGTATTTT. This translates into CASSPRGLAGGTDTQYF.